This T cell receptor (beta chain) appears in the sequencing data of a study of shared clonotypes between healthy human individuals. Study results and caveats: Among donors, sharing of clonotypes was expected to be affected by sequencing depth.

The length of the CDR3 is 16 residues. Per germline, CDR1 SGHNT and CDR2 YENEEA. With 5 bases removed from V and 6 bases from J, the gap between germline ends came to 23 bases. Cells designated naive CD8 were CD45RO-negative and were positively selected for CCR7, with terminally differentiated effector memory CD45RA+ cells excluded. The donors, all of them Caucasian adults, lived in Nashville, Tennessee. Note on this clone: The target antigen is unknown.

Sorted-subset replicate PCR reactions contained roughly 190 ng DNA, corresponding to about 30,000 T cell genomes. TCRdb's table, derived via immunoSEQ multiplex PCR, lists solely in-frame clones and lacks some. This table has over 800,000 clones, around 92% appearing once. The sequence derives from a man aged 30 to 39 in good health. The sample taken for sequencing was naive CD8+ T cells sorted from blood. The chain has TRBV11-3 and TRBJ2-7; a weak D match, TRBD2 (7 bases). The CDR3 loop reads CASSLGGLPPEVEQYF. In nucleotides, the CDR3 is TGTGCCAGCAGCCTCGGGGGGCTTCCCCCGGAGGTCGAGCAGTACTTC.